This section outlines one T cell receptor beta chain sequence together with its context. Its antigen is currently unknown. This sample is drawn from a study of Siglec-9 on CD8 T cells in melanoma. Study observations and caveats: In melanoma tumors, a Siglec-9-marked effector memory CD8+ subset reportedly appeared to accumulate.

Measured with immunoSEQ multiplex PCR; TCRdb has only the in-frame clones, and not every one. Among 25,000 to 30,000 clones listed, about 80% were seen once. In germline, CDR1 is SGHVS, CDR2 FNYEAQ. This CDR3 contains 16 residues. V dropped 1 base and J dropped 3; count of bases not matched to a gene: 5. Material: Siglec-9- CD8+ T cells sorted from blood. The source of this sequence is a human donor in good health. J is TRBJ2-2 and V is TRBV7-6, with 7 bases fitting TRBD2. The CDR3: CASSLEAGIYTGELFF. Written as DNA, the CDR3 is TGTGCCAGCAGCTTAGAAGCGGGGATATACACCGGGGAGCTGTTTTTT.